Following are 3 T cell receptor beta chains from one sample sequenced in a study of cytomegalovirus exposure and HLA in healthy donors. The PCR ran on 60 Vbeta and 13 Jbeta primers. Using immunoSEQ multiplex PCR, the repertoire was profiled, and TCRdb retains in-frame clones only, with some absent. Altogether 150,000 to 200,000 clones are present, around 62% being singletons, with the ten largest covering around 2.9%. Sequenced input: PBMCs. These receptor sequences come from a man aged 35-49 years in good health and CMV-seronegative.

The chain employs TRBV5-8 and TRBJ1-1; possibly TRBD1 for D (5 bases). V lost 0 bases and J lost 6, with 9 bases in between. CDR1 is SGHTS and CDR2 is YDEGEE in the germline V gene. The CDR3 loop spans 13 amino acids. This CDR3 is CASSLVGGAEAFF. As DNA, the CDR3 is TGTGCCAGCAGCTTGGTTGGGGGGGCTGAAGCTTTCTTT.

There are a few counts of this clone. CDR3 residues: CASSPGLAVGTDTQYF. CDR3 nucleotide sequence: TGTGCCAGCAGCCCGGGACTAGCGGTCGGCACAGATACGCAGTATTTT. This chain links TRBV4-2 with TRBJ2-3; 11 bases fit TRBD2. The CDR3 contains 16 residues. Germline loops: CDR1 LGHNA, CDR2 YNFKEQ. V gave up 4 bases and J gave up 1 base; unmatched junction bases: 4.

This clone was observed a handful of times. This chain uses TRBV6-6 with TRBJ1-2; TRBD1 matches 7 bases. Germline assignment: CDR1 MNHNY and CDR2 SVGAGI (reference sequence). After removal of 5 bases from V and 8 bases from J, the junction contained 8 bases not matched to a gene. CDR3 length: 13 residues. CDR3 coding DNA: TGTGCCAGCAGTCCAACAGGGGTGCAGGGCTACACCTTC. Translation: CASSPTGVQGYTF.